The 27 T cell receptor beta chains given below trace back to one sample, sequenced in a study of blood T cell repertoires in COVID-19. Produced via immunoSEQ multiplex PCR; TCRdb's table is partial and in-frame only. The top ten clones hold approximately 15% of a sample with about 79,000 clones, roughly 90% of them seen once. Material for sequencing was peripheral blood. The receptors shown here come from a man in his 70s with active or convalescent COVID-19.

This clone was recorded once. This chain connects TRBV5-1 to TRBJ2-6; no clear D gene. Germline-derived CDR1 and CDR2 are SGHRS and YFSETQ. The CDR3 has 15 residues. The V gene lost 1 base and the J gene lost 2 bases, with 7 bases spanning the gap. The CDR3 nucleotides are TGCGCCAGCAGCTTGCGGTCCACTGGGGCCAACGTCCTGACTTTC. Protein product: CASSLRSTGANVLTF.

The gene calls are TRBV18 and TRBJ1-1, with 9 nucleotides matching TRBD1. Germline CDR1 reads KGHSH; CDR2 reads LQKENI. With 4 bases clipped from V and 1 base from J, the junction kept 4 bases outside the gene matches. This CDR3 comprises 15 residues. In nucleotides, the CDR3 is TGTGCCAGCTCACTAGGGACAGGGCGGAACACTGAAGCTTTCTTT. Its protein product is CASSLGTGRNTEAFF.

The rearrangement joins TRBV5-1 to TRBJ2-3; tentatively, D is TRBD2 (7 bases). The CDR3 is 14 amino acids. With 4 bases removed from V and 4 bases from J, the gap between germline ends came to 13 bases. Looked up from germline, CDR1 is SGHRS and CDR2 is YFSETQ. The CDR3 region is CASSLKGGPDTQYF. As DNA, the CDR3 is TGCGCCAGCAGCCTCAAGGGGGGGCCAGATACGCAGTATTTT. Based on the CDR3 plus reference TRBV5-1 and TRBJ2-3, the full variable domain is KAGVTQTPRYLIKTRGQQVTLSCSPISGHRSVSWYQQTPGQGLQFLFEYFSETQRNKGNFPGRFSGRQFSNSRSEMNVSTLELGDSALYLCASSLKGGPDTQYFGPGTRLTVL.

This chain uses TRBV11-3 with TRBJ1-1; D unclear. CDR1 and CDR2 (germline): SGHNT, YENEEA. The CDR3 runs 14 residues. V was trimmed by 0 bases and J by 2 bases, leaving 7 bases between them. The CDR3 sequence is CASSLDGPNTEAFF. The CDR3 DNA reads as TGTGCCAGCAGCTTAGATGGGCCCAACACTGAAGCTTTCTTT.

V is TRBV30 and J is TRBJ2-3; 9 bases fit TRBD2. Trimming removed 3 bases from V and 0 bases from J; junction bases left unmatched: 1. The CDR3 loop spans 14 amino acids. Germline loops: CDR1 GTSNPN, CDR2 SVGIG (reference sequence). DNA for the CDR3: TGTGCCTGGAGACTAGCGGGTAGCACAGATACGCAGTATTTT. Amino acid sequence: CAWRLAGSTDTQYF.

The chain links TRBV30 to TRBJ1-1, with D possibly matching TRBD1 (5 bases). Trimming removed 1 base from V and 0 bases from J, with 6 bases in between. The CDR3 has 13 residues. Germline CDR1 and CDR2: GTSNPN and SVGIG (reference sequence). CDR3 nucleotides: TGTGCCTGGAGTGAACAGGTGAACACTGAAGCTTTCTTT. Its protein product is CAWSEQVNTEAFF.

This clone was found once. The chain joins TRBV3-1 (or the pseudogene TRBV3-2) to TRBJ2-5; D not certain. From germline, CDR1 is LGHDT and CDR2 YNNKEL (reference sequence). Between the trimmed V and J ends, which lost 4 bases and 3 bases, there was a span of 9 bases. The CDR3 extends over 13 amino acids. The CDR3 loop reads CASSLRLKETQYF. CDR3 DNA: TGTGCCAGCAGCCTACGACTGAAAGAGACCCAGTACTTC.

The chain uses TRBV3-1 (or the pseudogene TRBV3-2) and TRBJ1-6; no definite D call. The CDR3 has 14 residues. V lost 5 bases to trimming and J lost 8 bases, with 13 bases between them. The germline gives CDR1 LGHDT, CDR2 YNNKEL (reference sequence). DNA of the CDR3: TGTGCCAGCAGCGTGGCGACTGCGGATTCACCCCTCCACTTT. Translating it yields CASSVATADSPLHF.

The DNA of the CDR3 is TGTGCCAGCACGGACAGGAACTACGAGCAGTACTTC. This gives the protein CASTDRNYEQYF. V gene TRBV6-4 combines with J gene TRBJ2-7, with 7 bases lining up with TRBD1. CDR1 and CDR2 (germline): MRHNA, SNTAGT. This CDR3 contains 12 residues. Germline trimming cut 7 bases from V and 3 bases from J; bases unmatched to any gene: 3.

The V call is TRBV6-6, the J call TRBJ1-5; 7 bases are a match to TRBD1. Trimming cost V 2 bases and J 3 bases; bases outside gene matches: 4. The germline CDR1 and CDR2 sequences are MNHNY and SVGAGI (reference sequence). This CDR3 has 15 amino acids. CDR3 bases: TGTGCCAGCAGTTACGAAGGGGGCAACAATCAGCCCCAGCATTTT. It translates to CASSYEGGNNQPQHF.

The chain couples TRBV3-1 (or the pseudogene TRBV3-2) to TRBJ2-7; D possibly corresponds to TRBD1 (7 bases). The CDR3 is made up of 14 amino acids. The V gene's germline CDR1 is LGHDT and CDR2 YNNKEL (reference sequence). V was clipped by 3 bases and J by 2 bases, with 11 bases between them. The CDR3 loop is CASSQRDSPYEQYF. The DNA of the CDR3 is TGTGCCAGCAGCCAGCGGGACAGCCCCTACGAGCAGTACTTC.

The rearrangement uses TRBV28 and TRBJ1-2; 7 bases align to TRBD1. Germline CDR1 MDHEN, CDR2 SYDVKM. V lost 10 bases, J lost 1 base, and 21 bases stayed unmatched. The CDR3 runs 18 residues. CDR3 protein: CATIYPTGSQYNNYGYTF. DNA for the CDR3: TGTGCCACAATATACCCGACAGGGTCCCAATACAATAACTATGGCTACACCTTC.

This chain links TRBV15 with TRBJ2-7; 10 bases are a match to TRBD2. This CDR3 spans 15 amino acids. V lost 5 bases, J lost 3 bases, and 7 bases stayed unmatched. Germline CDR1 is LNHNV and CDR2 is YYDKDF (reference sequence). CDR3 DNA: TGTGCCACCAGCTTGGGAAGCGGGAGGGTCTACGAGCAGTACTTC. As protein: CATSLGSGRVYEQYF.

The chain has TRBV5-1 and TRBJ2-1; TRBD1 might be the D (5 bases). The germline gives CDR1 SGHRS, CDR2 YFSETQ. This CDR3 region has 15 residues. Between the trimmed V and J ends, which lost 1 base and 8 bases, there was a span of 16 bases. In nucleotides, the CDR3 is TGCGCCAGCAGCTTGTCCCCGACAGTCTTGGATGAGCAGTTCTTC. Protein product: CASSLSPTVLDEQFF.

V gene TRBV19 combines with J gene TRBJ1-4, with TRBD1 identical over 12 bases. V lost 6 bases, J lost 8 bases, and 7 bases stayed unmatched. The germline V gene encodes CDR1 LNHDA and CDR2 SQIVND (reference sequence). The CDR3 sequence is 15 residues long. The CDR3 region has the DNA TGTGCCAGTAGGCTAACCGGGACAGGGGGCGAAAAACTGTTTTTT. Translating gives CASRLTGTGGEKLFF.

V usage is TRBV5-5 and J usage is TRBJ2-7; possible D gene TRBD1, 6 bases. Per germline, CDR1 SGHKS and CDR2 YYEKEE (reference sequence). V was shortened by 3 bases and J by 2 bases, with 15 bases between the two germline ends. CDR3 length equals 15 residues. The CDR3 nucleotides are TGTGCCAGCAGCTGGGCCGGGACACCTGCCTACGAGCAGTACTTC. It translates to CASSWAGTPAYEQYF.

This clone was counted a single time. This sequence joins TRBV19 and TRBJ2-5, with D maybe TRBD1 (5 bases). V lost 8 bases and J lost 5, with 9 bases in between. Germline CDR1 LNHDA, CDR2 SQIVND (reference sequence). The CDR3 has 11 residues. The CDR3 loop reads CASGAGETQYF. The DNA of the CDR3 is TGTGCCAGTGGGGCAGGGGAGACCCAGTACTTC.

The chain employs TRBV5-1 and TRBJ2-1; no clear D gene. This CDR3 is built from 16 residues. Germline CDR1 is SGHRS and CDR2 is YFSETQ. V was pared by 0 bases and J by 8 bases, with 18 bases between. CDR3 residues: CASSLGSTSLFDEQFF. As DNA, the CDR3 is TGCGCCAGCAGCTTGGGGAGTACCTCTCTTTTTGATGAGCAGTTCTTC.

The chain recombines TRBV29-1 with TRBJ2-7, with 11 positions matching TRBD2. The CDR3 is 15 residues long. Germline V gives CDR1 SQVTM, CDR2 ANQGSEA. Losses at the gene ends were 7 bases for V and 5 bases for J; bases not matched to a gene: 13. The CDR3 is CSGSSGRSLGDEQYF. CDR3 nucleotide sequence: TGCAGCGGATCTAGCGGGAGGTCCCTAGGGGACGAGCAGTACTTC.

This chain links TRBV7-6 with TRBJ2-5, with D uncertain. Trimming cost V 1 base and J 3 bases, with 6 bases left between them. This CDR3 contains 13 residues. Germline CDR1 and CDR2: SGHVS and FNYEAQ. The CDR3 region has the DNA TGTGCCAGCAGCTTAGGTAGTAAAGAGACCCAGTACTTC. Protein product: CASSLGSKETQYF.

The V and J genes are TRBV19 and TRBJ2-5; D is unclear. The V end lost 3 bases, the J end lost 5 bases, and 10 bases lay between the germline ends. The CDR3 runs 13 residues. Germline assignment: CDR1 LNHDA and CDR2 SQIVND (reference sequence). The CDR3 nucleotides are TGTGCCAGTAGTATGAGCCCTGCGGAGACCCAGTACTTC. It is translated as CASSMSPAETQYF.

CDR3 sequence (DNA): TGCGCCAGCAGCCAAGATTTCACAGGCACTCAGCCCCAGCATTTT. It specifies CASSQDFTGTQPQHF. This sequence joins TRBV4-3 and TRBJ1-5, with a possible D match to TRBD1 (5 bases). Trimming took 0 bases from V and 6 from J, leaving 12 bases between them. The CDR3 has 15 amino acids. Germline CDR1 is LGHNA and CDR2 is YSLEER.

This rearrangement joins TRBV5-1 to TRBJ1-2; D perhaps matches TRBD1 (5 bases). Germline V gene sequence: CDR1 SGHRS, CDR2 YFSETQ. There are 15 residues in the CDR3. Trimming cost V 0 bases and J 6 bases, with 15 bases left between them. DNA of the CDR3: TGCGCCAGCAGCTTGGCCACCAGGGCGTGGGATGGCTACACCTTC. This encodes CASSLATRAWDGYTF.

Notes on this clone: The same CDR3 is also encoded by other DNA sequences in this sample. This chain links TRBV28 with TRBJ1-1; TRBD1 might be the D (6 bases). This CDR3 contains 14 residues. Germline V gene lookup returns CDR1 MDHEN and CDR2 SYDVKM. Between the trimmed V and J ends, which lost 6 bases and 0 bases, there was a span of 11 bases. The CDR3 DNA reads as TGTGCCAGCAGAACCGGACAGATGAACACTGAAGCTTTCTTT. It yields the protein CASRTGQMNTEAFF.

This chain connects TRBV3-1 (or the pseudogene TRBV3-2) to TRBJ2-7; possible D gene TRBD1, 5 bases. The V gene lost 1 base and the J gene lost 5 bases, with 12 bases spanning the gap. Germline V lookup: CDR1 LGHDT, CDR2 YNNKEL (reference sequence). The CDR3 runs to 14 residues. DNA of the CDR3: TGTGCCAGCAGCCAAGTTCAGGGCCCCCACGAGCAGTACTTC. The encoded protein is CASSQVQGPHEQYF.

This clone was observed a handful of times. The chain links TRBV5-4 to TRBJ2-3; TRBD1 might be the D (6 bases). In germline, CDR1 is SGHNT, CDR2 YYREEE (reference sequence). The V end lost 4 bases, the J end lost 2 bases, and 14 bases lay between the germline ends. There are 15 residues in the CDR3. The DNA for the CDR3 is TGTGCCAGCAGCCCGAGGGGGATCCTCACAGATACGCAGTATTTT. Its translation: CASSPRGILTDTQYF.

The chain is built from TRBV10-3 and TRBJ1-5; 8 bases agree with TRBD1. This CDR3 comprises 13 residues. J lost 5 bases, V lost 8 bases, and 5 bases had no gene match. CDR1 ENHRY and CDR2 SYGVKD come from the germline V gene. Here the CDR3 reads CAIGQGGDQPQHF. The DNA of the CDR3 is TGTGCCATCGGACAGGGAGGGGATCAGCCCCAGCATTTT.